The 5 T cell receptor beta chains presented below share a single source sample, sequenced in a study of post-analysis software for immune sequencing data. Included in the TCR beta cDNA libraries were unique molecular identifiers. TCRdb re-called the PCR reads through MiXCR, storing one row per CDR3 protein. The data show about 160,000 distinct CDR3 sequences, under 40% seen once. Sequenced material: blood, taken after autologous hematopoietic stem cell transplantation. The source of these receptors is a girl between 10 and 17 years old with multiple sclerosis.

The rearrangement uses TRBV21-1 and TRBJ2-5; the table calls TRBD1, which could not be checked here. TRBV21-1 is a documented pseudogene. This CDR3 region has 17 residues. The CDR3 DNA reads TGTGCCAGCAGCAAAAGAGTCAGGGACAGGGCCCAAGAGACCCAGTACTTC. It yields the protein CASSKRVRDRAQETQYF.

This clonotype was observed a handful of times. The chain has TRBV6-5 and TRBJ1-1; D gene unclear. This CDR3 is built from 13 residues. The V end was cut by 2 bases, the J end by 1 base, with 5 bases between. Germline loops: CDR1 MNHEY, CDR2 SVGAGI. The CDR3 nucleotides read TGTGCCAGCAGTTACGCGGGGAACACTGAAGCTTTCTTT. It codes for CASSYAGNTEAFF.

This clonotype was recorded a few times. V and J are TRBV6-6 and TRBJ1-1, with TRBD1 matching 7 bases. V shed 7 bases, J shed 2 bases, and the junction held 7 bases outside the gene matches. The length of the CDR3 is 14 residues. The germline V gene encodes CDR1 MNHNY and CDR2 SVGAGI (reference sequence). The CDR3 DNA is TGTGCCAGCAATAAAGGACAGGACAACACTGAAGCTTTCTTT. This translates into CASNKGQDNTEAFF.

The chain links TRBV6-6 to TRBJ1-5; the D gene is possibly TRBD1 (5 bases). The ends were cut back, 2 bases at V and 5 bases at J, with 13 bases in the middle. This CDR3 comprises 15 residues. The V gene's germline CDR1 is MNHNY and CDR2 SVGAGI (reference sequence). The CDR3 sequence: CASSYKGPTYQPQHF. CDR3 bases: TGTGCCAGCAGTTACAAGGGGCCGACTTATCAGCCCCAGCATTTT.

This clonotype showed up just a few times. V gene TRBV25-1 combines with J gene TRBJ2-3; unclear D gene. CDR1 is MGHDK and CDR2 is SYGVNS in the germline V gene. V gave up 4 bases and J gave up 5 bases, with 10 bases separating them. The CDR3 is made up of 13 amino acids. CDR3 sequence reads: CASSATNEDTQYF. The CDR3, as DNA: TGTGCCAGCAGTGCCACGAATGAAGATACGCAGTATTTT.